These 20 T cell receptor beta chains share one sample of origin, sequenced in a study of human T cells and chemical hapten exposure. As to time point: pre-sensitization, week 0. Sample treatment: therapeutic diphenylcyclopropenone sensitization with weekly scalp DPC. TCRdb called the RACE reads again in MiXCR, with one record for every CDR3 protein. The repertoire has some 250,000 distinct CDR3 sequences, almost 8% of them found once; the top ten carry 1.2%. The specimen was whole blood, collected in connection with sensitization to the hapten diphenylcyclopropenone (DPC). The receptors here all came from a man between 18 and 35 years old with alopecia areata. Some clones in this sample may be carry-over from other donors' samples.

In its sample, this clonotype was seen a few times. The gene calls are TRBV4-3 and TRBJ1-4, with unresolved D. V gave up 0 bases and J gave up 8 bases, with 19 bases separating them. Germline lookup yields CDR1 LGHNA and CDR2 YSLEER. The CDR3 has 17 residues. The DNA for the CDR3 is TGCGCCAGCAGCCAAGATCCCCGAGCGGGTATTGGGGAAAAACTGTTTTTT. It encodes CASSQDPRAGIGEKLFF.

The table lists this clonotype with a few counts. V is TRBV9 and J is TRBJ1-6; tentatively, D is TRBD1 (5 bases). Per germline, CDR1 SGDLS and CDR2 YYNGEE. The V end was cut by 3 bases, the J end by 4 bases, with 11 bases between. The CDR3 totals 15 residues. CDR3 sequence: CASSAGTDYNSPLHF. In nucleotides, the CDR3 is TGTGCCAGCAGCGCCGGGACCGATTATAATTCACCCCTCCACTTT.

Only a few counts were recorded for this clonotype. V is TRBV5-1 and J is TRBJ2-3; D not certain. This CDR3 is built from 14 residues. Germline V gene data show CDR1 as SGHRS and CDR2 as YFSETQ. The germline V and J ends were trimmed by 4 bases and 5 bases, with 14 bases remaining between them. The CDR3 region is CASSPSLGVDTQYF. The CDR3 region has the DNA TGCGCCAGCAGCCCTTCACTTGGGGTAGATACGCAGTATTTT.

The chain recombines TRBV18 with TRBJ2-7, with 10 bases fitting TRBD1. From germline, CDR1 is KGHSH and CDR2 LQKENI. There are 15 residues in the CDR3. Trimming at V came to 6 bases and at J to 5 bases, leaving 10 bases not matched to a gene. In DNA, the CDR3 is TGTGCCAGCTCTCTTGACAGGGGGCGTGACGACGAGCAGTACGTC. Translation gives CASSLDRGRDDEQYV.

In its sample, this clonotype was seen a few times. The rearrangement links TRBV6-5 to TRBJ2-6; D not certain. V lost 6 bases and J lost 0, with 9 bases in between. Germline-derived CDR1 and CDR2 are MNHEY and SVGAGI. There are 15 residues in the CDR3. The DNA for the CDR3 is TGTGCCAGCAGCCTCCTTCTCTCTGGGGCCAACGTCCTGACTTTC. This sequence encodes CASSLLLSGANVLTF.

The J gene is TRBJ2-1, the V gene TRBV5-1; 7 bases line up with TRBD2. CDR1 is SGHRS and CDR2 is YFSETQ in the germline V gene. The CDR3 loop spans 16 amino acids. V was clipped by 0 bases and J by 5 bases; unmatched bases: 8. The CDR3, as DNA: TGCGCCAGCAGCTTGGACCCCGGGGGGTCCAACAATGAGCAGTTCTTC. It specifies CASSLDPGGSNNEQFF.

J is TRBJ1-5 and V is TRBV7-2, with D unresolved. The CDR3 covers 14 residues. The germline V gene has CDR1 SGHTA and CDR2 FQGNSA. Trimming took 2 bases from V and 0 from J, leaving 5 bases between them. The CDR3 region is CASSLSNSNQPQHF. In DNA form, the CDR3 reads TGTGCCAGCAGCTTAAGTAATAGCAATCAGCCCCAGCATTTT.

The chain has TRBV4-3 and TRBJ1-4; 11 bases line up with TRBD1. The ends lost 0 bases at V and 8 bases at J; junction bases unmatched: 2. There are 15 residues in the CDR3. Germline values: CDR1 LGHNA, CDR2 YSLEER. The CDR3 DNA is TGCGCCAGCAGCCAAGAAGGACAGGGGGCGGAAAAACTGTTTTTT. The encoded protein is CASSQEGQGAEKLFF.

As concerns this clonotype: A much bigger clone sits one base away, suggesting this may be a read error. The chain has TRBV9 and TRBJ2-5, with TRBD1 matching 9 bases. This CDR3 is 13 amino acids long. Trimming cost V 6 bases and J 5 bases; bases outside gene matches: 5. CDR1 and CDR2 (germline): SGDLS, YYNGEE. The CDR3 reads CASNTGTGETQYF. The DNA of the CDR3 is TGTGCCAGCAACACCGGGACAGGGGAGACCCAGTACTTC.

This clonotype was seen a few times. CDR3 amino acids: CASSVHRGRGETQYF. In DNA form, the CDR3 reads TGTGCCAGCAGTGTTCACAGGGGGCGCGGAGAGACCCAGTACTTC. The chain uses TRBV12-3 or TRBV12-4 and TRBJ2-5, with 9 positions matching TRBD1. CDR3 length: 15 amino acids. J lost 4 bases, V lost 5 bases, and 8 bases had no gene match.

This clonotype has at least ten counts. The chain is built from TRBV4-3 and TRBJ1-2; tentatively, D is TRBD1 (5 bases). This CDR3 region has 15 residues. Trimming took 0 bases from V and 4 from J, leaving 12 bases between them. The V gene's germline CDR1 is LGHNA and CDR2 YSLEER. This CDR3 is CASSQDPTGTYGYTF. Written as DNA, the CDR3 is TGCGCCAGCAGCCAAGATCCCACGGGGACCTATGGCTACACCTTC.

At least ten counts were recorded for this clonotype. The rearrangement uses TRBV5-6 and TRBJ1-2, with D possibly matching TRBD1 (6 bases). Germline V gives CDR1 SGHDT, CDR2 YYEEEE. The CDR3 has 17 residues. V was pared by 0 bases and J by 0 bases, with 15 bases between. CDR3 amino acids: CASSLEWTDPANYGYTF. CDR3 nucleotide sequence: TGTGCCAGCAGCTTGGAATGGACAGACCCAGCTAACTATGGCTACACCTTC.

This clonotype was counted ten times or more. This CDR3 reads CSVGPGTGSGEQYF. Written as DNA, the CDR3 is TGCAGCGTCGGACCAGGGACAGGTTCAGGCGAGCAGTACTTC. The V gene is TRBV29-1, the J gene TRBJ2-7; TRBD1 agrees at 8 bases. The germline V gene encodes CDR1 SQVTM and CDR2 ANQGSEA. The length of the CDR3 is 14 residues. The V gene end was trimmed by 6 bases and the J gene end by 6 bases; junction bases not matched to a gene: 13.

This clonotype was counted a few times. The V and J genes are TRBV2 and TRBJ1-2, with 9 nucleotides matching TRBD1. Germline V lookup: CDR1 SNHLY, CDR2 FYNNEI. This CDR3 is built from 15 residues. The V segment lost 3 bases and the J segment 5 bases; nucleotides outside the gene matches: 7. The CDR3 sequence: CASSERTGDLYGYTF. CDR3 nucleotides: TGTGCCAGCAGTGAGAGGACAGGGGACCTGTATGGCTACACCTTC.

This sequence joins TRBV20-1 and TRBJ2-5; TRBD1 agrees at 8 bases. The CDR3 contains 10 residues. Trimming removed 4 bases from V and 10 bases from J; junction bases left unmatched: 2. Germline V gene sequence: CDR1 DFQATT, CDR2 SNEGSKA (reference sequence). CDR3 sequence reads: CSAIGQGQYF. Here the CDR3 DNA reads TGCAGTGCTATAGGACAGGGCCAGTACTTC.

This clonotype was observed a few times. The CDR3 region is CASSLLWTSGGVIDTQYF. In DNA form, the CDR3 reads TGTGCCAGCAGCCTTCTGTGGACTAGCGGGGGGGTGATAGATACGCAGTATTTT. The J gene is TRBJ2-3, the V gene TRBV7-6; 15 nucleotides line up with TRBD2. Trimming removed 5 bases from V and 5 bases from J; junction bases left unmatched: 11. The length of the CDR3 is 18 residues. Germline V gives CDR1 SGHVS, CDR2 FNYEAQ.

This clonotype was detected many times. The V call is TRBV28, the J call TRBJ2-4, with 8 bases fitting TRBD1. The CDR3 is 16 residues long. Germline assignment: CDR1 MDHEN and CDR2 SYDVKM. The J segment lost 3 bases and the V segment lost 3 bases, leaving 7 bases of the junction unmatched. The CDR3: CASSFAGGEDKNIQYF. Written as DNA, the CDR3 is TGTGCCAGCAGTTTTGCAGGGGGCGAGGACAAAAACATTCAGTACTTC. The full variable domain, in which reference TRBV28 and TRBJ2-4 provide the parts outside the CDR3, is DVKVTQSSRYLVKRTGEKVFLECVQDMDHENMFWYRQDPGLGLRLIYFSYDVKMKEKGDIPEGYSVSREKKERFSLILESASTNQTSMYLCASSFAGGEDKNIQYFGAGTRLSVL.

This clonotype was counted many times. The chain employs TRBV9 and TRBJ2-6, with 8 nucleotides matching TRBD1. The CDR3 extends over 18 amino acids. The ends lost 0 bases at V and 2 bases at J; junction bases unmatched: 7. Germline CDR1 and CDR2: SGDLS and YYNGEE. In DNA, the CDR3 is TGTGCCAGCAGCGTAGATACAGGGGGAGCAGCTGGGGCCAACGTCCTGACTTTC. It encodes CASSVDTGGAAGANVLTF.

In its sample, this clonotype was seen a few times. The V and J genes are TRBV28 and TRBJ1-4; D is undetermined. Per germline, CDR1 MDHEN and CDR2 SYDVKM. Deletions cut 5 bases from V and 8 bases from J, with 18 bases between. This CDR3 region has 15 residues. The CDR3 DNA is TGTGCCAGCAGTGACGTCCGGGATGCGGGAGAAAAACTGTTTTTT. This codes for CASSDVRDAGEKLFF. Filled out from reference TRBV28 and TRBJ1-4, the complete variable domain reads DVKVTQSSRYLVKRTGEKVFLECVQDMDHENMFWYRQDPGLGLRLIYFSYDVKMKEKGDIPEGYSVSREKKERFSLILESASTNQTSMYLCASSDVRDAGEKLFFGSGTQLSVL.

This clonotype has a count of ten or more. CDR3 region: CASSSRMDGGRITQYF. In DNA form, the CDR3 reads TGTGCCAGCAGCTCCCGGATGGATGGGGGAAGGATTACGCAGTATTTT. The chain combines TRBV7-2 with TRBJ2-3, with D perhaps TRBD1 or TRBD2 (5 bases each). Germline V gene lookup returns CDR1 SGHTA and CDR2 FQGNSA. This CDR3 spans 16 amino acids. V was clipped by 4 bases and J by 8 bases, with 22 bases between them.